A selection of T cell receptor beta chains follows, all from one sample in a study of T-cell reconstitution after alpha-beta-depleted transplantation in children. Each CDR3 protein gets one entry after TCRdb re-called the PCR reads with MiXCR. Found here are more than 200,000 distinct CDR3 sequences, 24% of them singletons; the top ten hold 4% to 6%. Sequencing was performed on PBMCs, mostly from graft donor cells, taken 360 days after TCRalphabeta/CD19-depleted stem cell transplant. These receptors all stem from a female patient between 2 and 10 years old who had a stem cell transplant for congenital amegakaryocytic thrombocytopenia, so the T cells may come from the graft donor. Both conserved end residues are part of each CDR3. The D gene is left open where the match is weak. Size is stated for part of the rows, as once, few or many counts, or as a class when the clone is expanded.

d_call	v_call	clone_size	j_call	cdr3_aa	cdr3_nt
TRBD1	TRBV20-1	few	TRBJ1-5	CSAQGVGNQPQHF	TGCAGTGCCCAGGGGGTGGGCAATCAGCCCCAGCATTTT
NA	TRBV4-1	many	TRBJ1-5	CASSQVFGPNQPQHF	TGCGCCAGCAGCCAAGTTTTCGGTCCTAATCAGCCCCAGCATTTT
NA	TRBV20-1	NA	TRBJ1-5	CSARQDRDHFGNQPQHF	TGCAGTGCTAGACAGGACAGAGACCACTTCGGCAATCAGCCCCAGCATTTT
NA	TRBV12-3/TRBV12-4	few	TRBJ2-4	CASSLGGSKNIQYF	TGTGCCAGCAGTTTAGGGGGATCCAAAAACATTCAGTACTTC
TRBD2	TRBV5-1	few	TRBJ2-7	CASSLDGGGYEQYF	TGCGCCAGCAGCTTGGATGGGGGGGGGTACGAGCAGTACTTC
TRBD1	TRBV12-3/TRBV12-4	NA	TRBJ1-4	CASSRGRGEKLFF	TGTGCCAGCAGCAGGGGGCGTGGTGAAAAACTGTTTTTT
NA	TRBV7-6	NA	TRBJ2-1	CASSLLVPVRLTRYNEQFF	TGTGCCAGCAGCTTGCTGGTACCAGTTCGGCTAACCCGCTACAATGAGCAGTTCTTC
NA	TRBV12-3/TRBV12-4	few	TRBJ2-5	CASSLVREETQYF	TGTGCCAGCAGTTTAGTCAGGGAAGAGACCCAGTACTTC
NA	TRBV12-3/TRBV12-4	few	TRBJ2-7	CASSLMGISYEQYF	TGTGCCAGCAGTTTGATGGGGATCTCCTACGAGCAGTACTTC
NA	TRBV12-3/TRBV12-4	NA	TRBJ1-4	CGSSLAEGTKLFF	TGTGGCAGCAGTTTAGCGGAAGGGACTAAACTGTTTTTT
NA	TRBV2	NA	TRBJ2-7	CASRQGPGYEQYF	TGTGCCAGCAGACAGGGTCCGGGCTACGAGCAGTACTTC
NA	TRBV18	NA	TRBJ2-7	CASSVLGETYEQYF	TGTGCCAGCTCCGTCTTGGGGGAGACCTACGAGCAGTACTTC
NA	TRBV4-1	NA	TRBJ2-7	CASSQTEMFTYEQYF	TGCGCCAGCAGCCAAACAGAAATGTTTACCTACGAGCAGTACTTC
NA	TRBV5-6	NA	TRBJ1-1	CASSLMSGALQAFF	TGTGCCAGCAGCTTGATGTCAGGGGCCCTACAAGCTTTCTTT
NA	TRBV12-3/TRBV12-4	NA	TRBJ2-5	CASKGASQTQYF	TGTGCCAGCAAAGGGGCCTCCCAGACCCAGTACTTC
NA	TRBV6-6	many	TRBJ1-5	CASTTYSNQPQHF	TGTGCCAGCACCACCTATAGCAATCAGCCCCAGCATTTT
NA	TRBV5-4	NA	TRBJ2-5	CASSLWLSRETQYF	TGTGCCAGCAGCTTATGGCTCTCTCGGGAGACCCAGTACTTC
NA	TRBV12-3/TRBV12-4	many	TRBJ2-3	CASSYVHSTQYF	TGTGCCAGCAGTTACGTACACAGTACGCAGTATTTT
NA	TRBV12-3/TRBV12-4	NA	TRBJ1-1	CASSRGSSTEAFF	TGTGCCAGCAGTCGGGGTTCCAGCACTGAAGCTTTCTTT
NA	TRBV14	few	TRBJ1-6	CASSQGSNSPLHF	TGTGCCAGCAGCCAGGGGAGTAATTCACCCCTCCACTTT